Described below is a single T cell receptor (beta chain) sequence and its context. The sample is drawn from a study of T cell responses to AZD1222 COVID-19 vaccine. Generated by immunoSEQ multiplex PCR, the TCRdb table keeps only in-frame clones and is missing some. This table holds about 150,000 clones, roughly nine tenths found once. Deletions cut 3 bases from V and 1 base from J, with 6 bases between. The CDR3 spans 13 residues. Germline CDR1 and CDR2: LGHDT and YNNKEL (reference sequence). The sequencing here drew on peripheral blood, taken on day 0 of AZD1222 vaccination. The sequence came from an adult in good health. V and J are TRBV3-1 (or the pseudogene TRBV3-2) and TRBJ1-1, with D unresolved. In DNA form, the CDR3 reads TGTGCCAGCAGCCAGAAACAGAACACTGAAGCTTTCTTT. Protein product: CASSQKQNTEAFF.